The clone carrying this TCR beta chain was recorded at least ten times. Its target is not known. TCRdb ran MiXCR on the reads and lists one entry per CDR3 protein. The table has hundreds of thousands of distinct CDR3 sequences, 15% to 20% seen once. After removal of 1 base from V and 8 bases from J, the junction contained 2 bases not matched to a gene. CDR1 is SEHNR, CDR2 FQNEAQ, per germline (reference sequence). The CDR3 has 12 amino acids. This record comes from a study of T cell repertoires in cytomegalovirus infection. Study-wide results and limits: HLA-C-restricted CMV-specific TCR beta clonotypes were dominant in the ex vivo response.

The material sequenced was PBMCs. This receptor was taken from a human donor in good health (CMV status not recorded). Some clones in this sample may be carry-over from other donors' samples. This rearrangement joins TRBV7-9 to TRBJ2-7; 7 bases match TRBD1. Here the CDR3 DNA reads TGTGCCAGCAGCTTAGGACAGGGAAAGCAGTACTTC. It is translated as CASSLGQGKQYF.